This T cell receptor (beta chain) was sequenced for a study of graft-versus-host responses after intestinal transplantation (dated by TCRdb to 2020 to 2023). Some background on the complete study: The transplants that recipients received were multivisceral, liver-intestinal, or isolated intestinal. Instead of going to the commercial service, samples from a few later patients were sequenced in-house on an Illumina MiSeq and processed with MiXCR. Every recipient was given anti-thymocyte globulin induction, then maintenance tacrolimus and steroids for roughly 3 years. A cohort of around 25 intestinal transplant recipients, including one retransplant, was enrolled, and 3 patients lacking pretransplant specimens were excluded. After intestinal transplantation, graft-versus-host and host-versus-graft alloreactive T cell clones in the graft, circulation and bone marrow were tracked using bulk TCR-beta CDR3 sequencing. Donor T cell macrochimerism was defined as a peak of at least 4% donor T cells among recipient peripheral blood mononuclear cells. Alloreactive clones were identified by sequencing pre-transplant mixed lymphocyte reaction products and comparing these products with unstimulated pre-transplant donor and recipient T cells. Summary of the overall study and its limitations: GvH clones were detected in recipient bone marrow, and some appeared earlier in ileal mucosa or blood, consistent with an intestinal mucosal origin. Early after transplant, peak levels of circulating GvH clones were found to be associated with declines in HvG clones. In patients with donor T cell macrochimerism, the allografts had high GvH to HvG T cell clonal ratios. The conclusions were limited by the relatively low number and heterogeneity of the intestinal transplant patients.

Per the publication, the time point label means: cells obtained before transplantation from donor or recipient. CD3+CD4+ and CD3+CD8+ populations were FACS-sorted from unstimulated pre-transplant donor and recipient cells taken from spleen or lymph nodes. With respect to this clone: There is no known antigen for this receptor. No per-base quality is available; no much larger clone lies one base away.

Library construction relied on the immunoSEQ multiplex PCR assay. For most patients, genomic DNA was isolated with the Qiagen DNeasy Blood and Tissue Kit and sent frozen to Adaptive Biotechnologies for TCR sequencing. For most patients, high-throughput TCR-beta CDR3 sequencing of genomic DNA was performed by Adaptive Biotechnologies. In the paper's pipeline: TCR sequencing data for roughly 20 patients were retrieved from Adaptive's ImmunoSEQ software; a few other patients were processed with MiXCR and VDJtools. To correct CD4 versus CD8 sorting errors, sequences present in both subsets at a frequency ratio below 5:1 were removed. CDR3 nucleotide sequences shared by donor and recipient were removed because the origin of these sequences could not be assigned. To count as alloreactive, a clone needed at least 2-fold expansion over unstimulated cells and a minimum CFSE-low frequency of 0.002% (template counts) or 0.001% (read counts). A clone was considered mappable if detected in the sequenced pre-transplant spleen, lymph node, or MLR CFSE-low populations of the donor or recipient. The cumulative frequency of alloreactive clones was calculated as a percentage of all sequences, weighted by copy number. Not all clones reach the TCRdb copy of this immuneACCESS table, which keeps in-frame sequences only. Checked studies attribute under half of the gap to unresolved V genes and leave the rest unexplained. D and trimming come from the DNA, and the V and J calls and clone size come from that table. This sample is represented by about 86,000 clones; about 88% of them were singletons. The biggest ten clones account for roughly 0.3% of the sample.

This clonotype originated in a human donor who was the organ donor for an intestinal transplant. Material: unstimulated CD4+ T cells sorted from spleen or lymph node cells, obtained before transplant.

The sequenced DNA is TGCAGTGCCAGGATAGATACGCAGTATTTT. Its protein is CSARIDTQYF. Rearrangement joined TRBV20-1 to TRBJ2-3, with the D gene not confidently named. The CDR3 runs 10 residues from the cysteine to the phenylalanine. Of the read, only the CDR3 DNA is kept; its 30 bases are in frame from base 1. The V and J ends are trimmed by 6 bases and 5 bases, leaving 6 bases between them. The germline V gene (reference sequence) provides CDR1 DFQATT and CDR2 SNEGSKA.